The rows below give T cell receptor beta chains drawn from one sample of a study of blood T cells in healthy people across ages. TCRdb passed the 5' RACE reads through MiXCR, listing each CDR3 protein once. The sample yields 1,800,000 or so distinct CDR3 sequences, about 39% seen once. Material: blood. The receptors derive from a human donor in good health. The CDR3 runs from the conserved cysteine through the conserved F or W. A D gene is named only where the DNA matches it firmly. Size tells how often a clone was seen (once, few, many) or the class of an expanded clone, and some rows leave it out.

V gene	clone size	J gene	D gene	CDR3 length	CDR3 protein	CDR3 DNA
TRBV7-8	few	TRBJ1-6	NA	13	CASSLELPSPLHF	TGTGCCAGCAGCTTAGAGTTGCCTTCACCCCTCCACTTT
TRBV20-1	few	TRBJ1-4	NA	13	CSAREGTHEKLFF	TGCAGTGCTAGAGAGGGGACCCATGAAAAACTGTTTTTT
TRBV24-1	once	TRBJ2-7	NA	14	CATSDLSIYNEQYF	TGTGCCACCAGTGATTTATCTATATACAATGAGCAGTACTTC
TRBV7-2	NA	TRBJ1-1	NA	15	CASSLEGDMSTEAFF	TGTGCCAGCAGCTTAGAGGGAGATATGAGCACTGAAGCTTTCTTT
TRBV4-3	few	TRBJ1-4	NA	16	CASSQDWGHFYEKLFF	TGCGCCAGCAGCCAAGATTGGGGGCATTTTTATGAAAAACTGTTTTTT
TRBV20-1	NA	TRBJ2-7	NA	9	CSAAPEQYF	TGCAGTGCAGCCCCCGAGCAGTACTTC
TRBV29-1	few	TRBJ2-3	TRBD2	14	CSVDLAGSTDTQYF	TGCAGCGTTGATCTAGCGGGGAGCACAGATACGCAGTATTTT
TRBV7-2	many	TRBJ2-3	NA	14	CASSVGRGRDTQYF	TGTGCCAGCAGCGTGGGCAGGGGAAGAGATACGCAGTATTTT
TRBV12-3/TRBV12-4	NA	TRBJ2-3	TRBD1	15	CASSMDRGDADAQYF	TGTGCCAGCAGTATGGACAGGGGGGATGCAGATGCACAGTATTTT
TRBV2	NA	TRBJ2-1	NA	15	CASSRSTGFWNEQFF	TGTGCCAGCAGTAGAAGCACTGGGTTTTGGAATGAGCAGTTCTTC
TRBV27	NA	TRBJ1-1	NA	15	CASSSHGGLGTEAFF	TGTGCCAGCAGTTCCCATGGAGGGCTGGGCACTGAAGCTTTCTTT
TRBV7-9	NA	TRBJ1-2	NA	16	CASSKRGQGPSYGYTF	TGTGCCAGCAGCAAAAGGGGCCAAGGGCCCTCCTATGGCTACACCTTC
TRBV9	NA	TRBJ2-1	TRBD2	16	CASSVGSGGQYNEQFF	TGTGCCAGCAGCGTCGGTAGCGGGGGGCAGTACAATGAGCAGTTCTTC
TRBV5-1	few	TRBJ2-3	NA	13	CASSGAPEDTQYF	TGCGCCAGCAGCGGGGCCCCTGAGGATACGCAGTATTTT
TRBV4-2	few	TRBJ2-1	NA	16	CASSRPQGDREYEQFF	TGTGCCAGCAGTCGACCCCAGGGGGATCGGGAGTATGAGCAGTTCTTC
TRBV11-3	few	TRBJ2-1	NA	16	CASSLDYVSGGYEQFF	TGTGCCAGCAGCTTAGATTATGTTTCTGGGGGCTATGAGCAGTTCTTC
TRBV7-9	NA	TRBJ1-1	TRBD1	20	CASREAPFGGGDSASTEAFF	TGTGCCAGCAGAGAAGCCCCTTTTGGAGGGGGCGACAGCGCTAGCACTGAAGCTTTCTTT
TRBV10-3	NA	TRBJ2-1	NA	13	CAISTTSQETQFF	TGTGCCATCAGCACGACTAGTCAAGAGACCCAGTTCTTC
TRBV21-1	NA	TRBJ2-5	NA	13	CASITVYQETQYF	TGTGCCAGCATCACCGTGTACCAAGAGACCCAGTACTTC
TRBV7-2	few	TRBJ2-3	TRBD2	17	CASSLGGAGGITDTQYF	TGTGCCAGCAGCTTAGGTGGGGCGGGGGGGATCACAGATACGCAGTATTTT
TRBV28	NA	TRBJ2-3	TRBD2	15	CASRSAGGTIDTQYF	TGTGCCAGCAGGTCCGCGGGGGGGACAATTGATACGCAGTATTTT
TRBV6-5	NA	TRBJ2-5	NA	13	CASSYSIWTDLYF	TGTGCCAGCAGTTACTCGATTTGGACGGATTTGTACTTC
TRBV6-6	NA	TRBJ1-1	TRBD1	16	CASSFLLDRELTEAFF	TGTGCCAGCAGTTTCCTCCTGGACAGGGAGTTAACTGAAGCTTTCTTT
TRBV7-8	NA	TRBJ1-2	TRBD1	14	CASSSDRGKYGYTF	TGTGCCAGCAGCTCGGACAGGGGGAAATATGGCTACACCTTC
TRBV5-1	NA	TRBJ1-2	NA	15	CASSSSGDVVRGYTF	TGCGCCAGCAGCTCGTCAGGGGACGTTGTGAGGGGCTACACCTTC
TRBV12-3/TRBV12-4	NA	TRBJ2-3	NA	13	CAITPGLTDAQYF	TGTGCCATTACCCCGGGGCTCACAGATGCGCAGTATTTT
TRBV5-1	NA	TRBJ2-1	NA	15	CASSLGDMPYNEQFF	TGCGCCAGCAGCTTGGGGGACATGCCTTACAATGAGCAGTTCTTC
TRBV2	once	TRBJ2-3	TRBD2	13	CASSGGVVDTQYF	TGTGCCAGCAGCGGGGGGGTCGTGGATACGCAGTATTTT
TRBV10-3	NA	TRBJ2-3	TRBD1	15	CAISMDRGDTDTQYF	TGTGCCATCAGTATGGACAGGGGGGACACAGATACGCAGTATTTT
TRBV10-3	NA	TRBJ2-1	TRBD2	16	CAIESETSGGGDEQFF	TGTGCCATCGAATCCGAGACTAGCGGGGGGGGCGATGAGCAGTTCTTC
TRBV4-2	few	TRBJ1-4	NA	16	CASSPGTPTTNEKLFF	TGTGCCAGCAGCCCAGGGACTCCTACAACTAATGAAAAACTGTTTTTT
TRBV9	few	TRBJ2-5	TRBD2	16	CASSVQAGDYQETQYF	TGTGCCAGCAGCGTACAGGCGGGGGATTACCAAGAGACCCAGTACTTC
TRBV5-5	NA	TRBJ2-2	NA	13	CASSPSDAGELFF	TGTGCCAGCAGCCCCTCCGACGCCGGGGAGCTGTTTTTT
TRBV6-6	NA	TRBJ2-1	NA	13	CASRKEGQNEQFF	TGTGCCAGCAGAAAGGAGGGGCAGAATGAGCAGTTCTTC
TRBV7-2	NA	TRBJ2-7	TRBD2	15	CASRLRLAGTYEQYF	TGTGCCAGCAGACTGAGACTAGCGGGGACCTACGAGCAGTACTTC
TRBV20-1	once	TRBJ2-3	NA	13	CSARDWATDTQYF	TGCAGTGCTAGAGATTGGGCCACAGATACGCAGTATTTT
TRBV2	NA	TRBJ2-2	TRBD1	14	CARTGQGNTGELFF	TGTGCCAGGACCGGACAGGGGAACACCGGGGAGCTGTTTTTT
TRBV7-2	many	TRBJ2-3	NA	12	CASSVPPGPQYF	TGTGCCAGCAGCGTACCCCCAGGACCGCAGTATTTT
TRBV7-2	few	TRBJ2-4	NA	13	CASSFKGWDIQYF	TGTGCCAGCAGCTTTAAGGGTTGGGACATTCAGTACTTC
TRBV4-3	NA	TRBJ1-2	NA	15	CASSQDTQTNYGYTF	TGCGCCAGCAGCCAAGATACTCAAACCAACTATGGCTACACCTTC
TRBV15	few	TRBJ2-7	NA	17	CATSSRDGTALLYEQYF	TGTGCCACCAGCTCCCGCGACGGCACAGCTTTGTTGTACGAGCAGTACTTC
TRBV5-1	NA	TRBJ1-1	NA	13	CASSLAHDTEAFF	TGCGCCAGCAGCTTGGCCCACGACACTGAAGCTTTCTTT
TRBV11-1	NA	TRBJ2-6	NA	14	CASSPRGGANVRTF	TGTGCCAGCAGCCCCCGAGGGGGGGCCAACGTCCGGACTTTC
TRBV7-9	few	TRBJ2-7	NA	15	CASSATGQIHYEQYF	TGTGCCAGCAGCGCCACCGGACAGATTCACTACGAGCAGTACTTC
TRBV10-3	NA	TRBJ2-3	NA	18	CAISPLMGSTTSTDTQYF	TGTGCCATCAGCCCCCTCATGGGGTCCACAACTAGCACAGATACGCAGTATTTT
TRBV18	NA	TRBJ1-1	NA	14	CASSPPGQGAEAFF	TGTGCCAGCTCACCACCAGGGCAGGGTGCTGAAGCTTTCTTT
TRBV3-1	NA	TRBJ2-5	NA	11	CASSLGWAQYF	TGTGCCAGCAGCCTCGGTTGGGCCCAGTACTTC
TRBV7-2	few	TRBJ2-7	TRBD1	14	CASSPHDRVSEQYF	TGTGCCAGCAGCCCCCACGACAGGGTGAGTGAGCAGTACTTC
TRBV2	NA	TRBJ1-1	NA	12	CASSVKNTEAFF	TGTGCCAGCAGTGTTAAGAACACTGAAGCTTTCTTT
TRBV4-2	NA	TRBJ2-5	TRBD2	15	CASSRQTSGGGTQYF	TGTGCCAGCAGCCGACAGACTAGCGGGGGGGGGACCCAGTACTTC
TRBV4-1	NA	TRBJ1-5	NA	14	CASSQANFNQPQHF	TGCGCCAGCAGCCAAGCAAACTTCAATCAGCCCCAGCATTTT